This passage covers 19 T cell receptor beta chains from one sample sequenced in a study of CD8+ T cells in alopecia areata. Sequencing used cDNA as its template, made by extracting RNA and reverse transcribing it. Measured with immunoSEQ multiplex PCR; TCRdb has only the in-frame clones, and not every one. This table holds about 140,000 clones, 51% found once. The specimen was CD4+ T cells sorted from blood, collected at week 0. The receptors were sampled from a human donor with alopecia areata.

This clone was seen more than once but under ten times. The chain uses TRBV5-1 and TRBJ2-1, with 10 positions matching TRBD2. With 4 bases clipped from V and 4 bases from J, the junction kept 5 bases outside the gene matches. The CDR3 loop spans 15 amino acids. The germline V gene has CDR1 SGHRS and CDR2 YFSETQ. The CDR3 sequence is CASSLASGSYNEQFF. The CDR3 DNA is TGCGCCAGCAGCCTCGCTAGCGGGAGTTACAATGAGCAGTTCTTC.

J is TRBJ2-5 and V is TRBV5-1; weak D call: TRBD2 (5 bases). V gave up 0 bases and J gave up 7 bases, with 19 bases separating them. Looked up from germline, CDR1 is SGHRS and CDR2 is YFSETQ. This CDR3 region has 16 residues. The DNA of the CDR3 is TGCGCCAGCAGCTTGGCTTCGGGAATCCGGGTCGGGACCCAGTACTTC. It specifies CASSLASGIRVGTQYF.

This rearrangement joins TRBV28 to TRBJ2-5, with a weak D call TRBD1 (5 bases). CDR1 and CDR2 (germline): MDHEN, SYDVKM. The germline V and J ends were trimmed by 5 bases and 7 bases, with 14 bases remaining between them. The CDR3 covers 13 residues. For the CDR3, the DNA is TGTGCCAGCAGTCTCCTGGGGCCTGGGACCCAGTACTTC. This gives the protein CASSLLGPGTQYF. The variable domain in full, completed from reference TRBV28 and TRBJ2-5, reads DVKVTQSSRYLVKRTGEKVFLECVQDMDHENMFWYRQDPGLGLRLIYFSYDVKMKEKGDIPEGYSVSREKKERFSLILESASTNQTSMYLCASSLLGPGTQYFGPGTRLLVL.

This clone has just a few counts. V is TRBV11-2 and J is TRBJ1-1; D gene ambiguous. Trimming left V 2 bases short and J 4 bases short, with 11 bases between. Germline assignment: CDR1 SGHAT and CDR2 FQNNGV. The length of the CDR3 is 14 residues. The CDR3 loop reads CASSLNRGITEAFF. The CDR3 nucleotides read TGTGCCAGCAGCTTAAATCGGGGAATCACTGAAGCTTTCTTT.

The rearrangement joins TRBV28 to TRBJ1-2; D is uncertain. CDR1 is MDHEN, CDR2 SYDVKM, per germline. The CDR3 runs 11 residues. Between the trimmed V and J ends, which lost 5 bases and 8 bases, there was a span of 9 bases. DNA of the CDR3: TGTGCCAGCAGTAAGAGAGGAGGCTACACCTTC. Residues: CASSKRGGYTF.

The rearrangement uses TRBV30 and TRBJ2-5; D gene unclear. V lost 7 bases and J lost 1, with 16 bases in between. Germline V lookup: CDR1 GTSNPN, CDR2 SVGIG (reference sequence). The CDR3 totals 14 residues. CDR3 sequence (DNA): TGTGCCTCAATTTTTATGGGCCCCCAAGAGACCCAGTACTTC. Translating gives CASIFMGPQETQYF. Variable domain in full (rest from reference TRBV30 and TRBJ2-5): SQTIHQWPATLVQPVGSPLSLECTVEGTSNPNLYWYRQAAGRGLQLLFYSVGIGQISSEVPQNLSASRPQDRQFILSSKKLLLSDSGFYLCASIFMGPQETQYFGPGTRLLVL.

In its sample, this clone was seen a few times. This chain connects TRBV19 to TRBJ2-1; 10 positions agree with TRBD1. Germline loops: CDR1 LNHDA, CDR2 SQIVND (reference sequence). Trimming cost V 5 bases and J 2 bases; bases outside gene matches: 9. CDR3 size: 17 residues. CDR3 sequence: CASSPTPDRGTYNEQFF. The CDR3 nucleotides are TGTGCCAGTAGTCCTACCCCGGACAGGGGGACCTACAATGAGCAGTTCTTC.

The chain has TRBV7-2 and TRBJ1-1; perhaps TRBD1 as D (5 bases). Germline CDR1 is SGHTA and CDR2 is FQGNSA. V shed 2 bases and J shed 6 bases, with 16 bases lying between them. The CDR3 is 15 residues long. DNA for the CDR3: TGTGCCAGCAGCTTACACGCAGGGAGCGCATCTGAAGCTTTCTTT. Translated: CASSLHAGSASEAFF.

The chain carries TRBV10-2 and TRBJ2-2; weak D call: TRBD1 (5 bases). The V and J ends lost 4 bases and 8 bases respectively, with 11 bases between them. The CDR3 spans 13 residues. Germline CDR1 WSHSY, CDR2 SAAADI. In DNA form, the CDR3 reads TGCGCCAGCAGTGTAGTTGGGGCGGGGGAGCTGTTTTTT. Its protein is CASSVVGAGELFF.

J is TRBJ1-2 and V is TRBV29-1; D call uncertain. The CDR3 extends over 11 amino acids. Trimming removed 2 bases at V and 8 bases at J, with 9 bases between. Germline CDR1 and CDR2: SQVTM and ANQGSEA. CDR3 residues: CSVEQAGGYTF. Here the CDR3 DNA reads TGCAGCGTTGAACAGGCTGGGGGCTACACCTTC. The variable domain in full, with the rest retrieved from reference TRBV29-1 and TRBJ1-2, is SAVISQKPSRDICQRGTSLTIQCQVDSQVTMMFWYRQQPGQSLTLIATANQGSEATYESGFVIDKFPISRPNLTFSTLTVSNMSPEDSSIYLCSVEQAGGYTFGSGTRLTVV.

This clone has more than one count but fewer than ten. The J gene is TRBJ2-3, the V gene TRBV5-4; D unresolved. This CDR3 contains 12 residues. V was clipped by 2 bases and J by 5 bases, with 6 bases between them. Germline V gives CDR1 SGHNT, CDR2 YYREEE (reference sequence). The CDR3, as DNA: TGTGCCAGCAGCTTTATTCAAGATACGCAGTATTTT. It encodes CASSFIQDTQYF.

CDR3 residues: CSVEDGRSGTDTQYF. The CDR3 region has the DNA TGCAGCGTTGAAGACGGGAGGTCGGGCACAGATACGCAGTATTTT. This chain connects TRBV29-1 to TRBJ2-3, with TRBD2 matching over 7 bases. Germline-derived CDR1 and CDR2 are SQVTM and ANQGSEA. V shed 0 bases, J shed 1 base, and the junction held 4 bases outside the gene matches. The CDR3 extends over 15 amino acids.

In regard to this clone: Because the CDR3's place on the DNA is in doubt, the DNA is left out and the CDR3 is given as listed by TCRdb. This chain connects TRBV27 to TRBJ2-1; the tabulated D call, TRBD2, remains unverified against the DNA. The CDR3 length equals 15 residues, ends included. The germline V gene has CDR1 MNHEY and CDR2 SMNVEV (reference sequence). The CDR3 loop reads CAKYGCGSTVNEQFF.

This clone has just a few counts. V is TRBV11-3 and J is TRBJ2-1; a weak D match, TRBD1 (6 bases). The germline V gene has CDR1 SGHNT and CDR2 YENEEA. V was pared by 1 base and J by 9 bases, with 10 bases between. The CDR3 runs 13 residues. This chain's CDR3 is CASSLVVGGEQFF. Written as DNA, the CDR3 is TGTGCCAGCAGCTTAGTTGTAGGGGGTGAGCAGTTCTTC.

This sequence joins TRBV4-1 and TRBJ2-7; unclear D gene. Trimming shortened V by 4 bases and J by 2 bases, and 12 bases separated the two germline ends. This CDR3 spans 14 amino acids. Germline V gene sequence: CDR1 MGHRA, CDR2 YSYEKL. CDR3 DNA sequence: TGCGCCAGCAGCCGGGCTGCTGGAGCCTACGAGCAGTACTTC. Translated: CASSRAAGAYEQYF.

In its sample, this clone was seen a few times. The chain links TRBV4-2 to TRBJ2-7; 11 bases align to TRBD2. The CDR3 extends over 18 amino acids. The germline V gene has CDR1 LGHNA and CDR2 YNFKEQ. Trimming cost V 0 bases and J 2 bases; bases outside gene matches: 9. Here the CDR3 reads CASSQDSVGLAATYEQYF. The CDR3 bases are TGTGCCAGCAGCCAAGATAGCGTGGGACTAGCGGCGACCTACGAGCAGTACTTC.

This chain uses TRBV7-2 with TRBJ2-1, with a weak D call TRBD1 (6 bases). Germline values: CDR1 SGHTA, CDR2 FQGNSA. V shed 5 bases and J shed 12 bases, with 14 bases lying between them. The CDR3 totals 12 residues. The CDR3 reads CASSRTGTLQFF. DNA for the CDR3: TGTGCCAGCAGCCGAACCGGGACATTGCAGTTCTTC.

The CDR3 DNA sequence: TGTGCCAGTAGCGAAGGGAGGGCCCGGGAGCAGTTCTTC. Its protein is CASSEGRAREQFF. The V gene is TRBV19, the J gene TRBJ2-1; 7 bases match TRBD2. This CDR3 comprises 13 residues. Germline values: CDR1 LNHDA, CDR2 SQIVND (reference sequence). V was clipped by 6 bases and J by 10 bases; unmatched bases: 9.

J is TRBJ2-5 and V is TRBV7-6; 9 bases match TRBD1. The junction had 10 bases not matched to a gene; V was cut back by 5 bases and J by 6 bases. CDR3 length equals 15 residues. The germline V gene encodes CDR1 SGHVS and CDR2 FNYEAQ. This CDR3 reads CASSALTGGGKTQYF. The CDR3 region has the DNA TGTGCCAGCAGCGCACTGACAGGGGGGGGTAAGACCCAGTACTTC. The complete variable domain, with remaining parts taken from reference TRBV7-6 and TRBJ2-5, reads GAGVSQSPRYKVTKRGQDVALRCDPISGHVSLYWYRQALGQGPEFLTYFNYEAQQDKSGLPNDRFSAERPEGSISTLTIQRTEQRDSAMYRCASSALTGGGKTQYFGPGTRLLVL.